Listed below are T cell receptor beta chains from one sample, sequenced in a study of PD-L1 blockade in urothelial cancer. The data were produced by immunoSEQ multiplex PCR, yet TCRdb's version contains in-frame clones alone and is incomplete. The sample yields 100,000 or so clones, around 93% seen once. Sequencing used PBMCs, obtained around atezolizumab (anti-PD-L1) treatment. These receptors originate from a woman older than 75 with urothelial cancer. Both conserved end residues are part of each CDR3. A D gene is named only where the DNA matches it firmly. For some rows the clone size is stated as once, few or many, or as a class when expanded; others skip it.

D	J	size	V	DNA	CDR3
TRBD2	TRBJ2-1	.	TRBV5-4	TGTGCCAGCAGCGGGAGGGTGGGCGGGAGGAAGGATGAGCAGTTCTTC	CASSGRVGGRKDEQFF
.	TRBJ2-1	.	TRBV4-1	TGCGCCAGCAGCTACCCAGGGGCGACAAACAATGAGCAGTTCTTC	CASSYPGATNNEQFF
.	TRBJ2-1	.	TRBV7-9	TGTGCCAGCAGCTTCGAAGCGGATAAGCAGTTCTTC	CASSFEADKQFF
TRBD2	TRBJ2-1	once	TRBV7-3	TGTGCCAGCAGTCTTAGTCTGGCGGGAGGCCGATACAATGAGCAGTTCTTC	CASSLSLAGGRYNEQFF
TRBD1	TRBJ2-1	.	TRBV27	TGTGCCAGCAGGACAGGGGCCCTACTTTCCTACAATGAGCAGTTCTTC	CASRTGALLSYNEQFF
.	TRBJ1-5	.	TRBV7-8	TGTGCCAGCAGCCCGCTGGGGGGGCTAAGCAATCAGCCCCAGCATTTT	CASSPLGGLSNQPQHF
.	TRBJ1-1	.	TRBV29-1	TGCAGCGTTGGGTCAGGTTTGAACACTGAAGCTTTCTTT	CSVGSGLNTEAFF
.	TRBJ2-6	.	TRBV6-6	TGTGCCAGCAGACCTCCCCTAGATCCAGGGGCCAACGTCCTGACTTTC	CASRPPLDPGANVLTF
TRBD2	TRBJ2-1	.	TRBV18	TGTGCCAGCTCACCACGCGAGGCGGGAGGGCCTAGGGATGAGCAGTTCTTC	CASSPREAGGPRDEQFF
TRBD2	TRBJ2-2	.	TRBV5-1	TGCGCCAGCAGCCCCCGTGGGACTAGCGGAGGAATTGAGTGGACCGGGGAGCTGTTTTTT	CASSPRGTSGGIEWTGELFF
.	TRBJ1-2	.	TRBV5-1	TGCGCCAGCAGCCAGTCGGGGGACTATGGCTACACCTTC	CASSQSGDYGYTF